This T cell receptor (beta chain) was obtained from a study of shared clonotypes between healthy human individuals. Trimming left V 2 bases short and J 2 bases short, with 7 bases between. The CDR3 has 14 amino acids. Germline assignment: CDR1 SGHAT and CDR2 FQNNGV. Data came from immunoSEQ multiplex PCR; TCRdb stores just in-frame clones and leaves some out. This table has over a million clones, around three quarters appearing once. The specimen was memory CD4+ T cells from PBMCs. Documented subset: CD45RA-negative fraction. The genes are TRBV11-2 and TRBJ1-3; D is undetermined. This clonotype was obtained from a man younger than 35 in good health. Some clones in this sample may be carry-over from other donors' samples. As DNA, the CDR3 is TGTGCCAGCAGCTTATCAACAACTGGAAACACCATATATTTT. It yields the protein CASSLSTTGNTIYF.